This is a list of T cell receptor beta chains from one sample in a study of CD8+ T cells in alopecia areata. Sequencing was performed with immunoSEQ multiplex PCR; in TCRdb, only in-frame clones are kept and a portion is missing. The table includes approximately 99,000 clones, 55% to 75% detected once. Sequenced input: CD8+ T cells sorted from blood. The origin of the receptors is a human donor in good health. Each CDR3 is given with its conserved first and last residue. Fields, in order: D gene, J gene, V gene, clone size, CDR3 DNA, CDR3 protein. A D gene is named only where the DNA matches it firmly. The size of a clone is reported for some rows only, either as once, few or many, or as a class for expanded clones.

D gene: TRBD2
J gene: TRBJ2-1
V gene: TRBV5-1
clone size: .
CDR3 DNA: TGCGCCAGCAGCCCAGCGGGGGGGCCGGGTAGATCCTACAATGAGCAGTTCTTC
CDR3 protein: CASSPAGGPGRSYNEQFF

D gene: .
J gene: TRBJ2-2
V gene: TRBV5-4
clone size: few
CDR3 DNA: TGTGCCAGCAGCCCCGTTAGGGACGGGTCCGGGGAGCTGTTTTTT
CDR3 protein: CASSPVRDGSGELFF

D gene: TRBD1
J gene: TRBJ1-3
V gene: TRBV23-1
clone size: few
CDR3 DNA: TGCGCCAGCCGGACCCCGGAGGACAGGGGGGTTTCATCTGGAAACACCATATATTTT
CDR3 protein: CASRTPEDRGVSSGNTIYF

D gene: .
J gene: TRBJ2-4
V gene: TRBV9
clone size: .
CDR3 DNA: TGTGCCAGCAGCGTGGGGTTTGGCAAAAACATTCAGTACTTC
CDR3 protein: CASSVGFGKNIQYF

D gene: .
J gene: TRBJ2-5
V gene: TRBV13
clone size: few
CDR3 DNA: TGTGCCAGCAGCCTATACCAAGAGACCCAGTACTTC
CDR3 protein: CASSLYQETQYF

D gene: TRBD2
J gene: TRBJ2-7
V gene: TRBV6-1
clone size: .
CDR3 DNA: TGTGCCAGCAGTGTCGGGGGGAGCTACGAGCAGTACTTC
CDR3 protein: CASSVGGSYEQYF

D gene: .
J gene: TRBJ2-1
V gene: TRBV4-3
clone size: few
CDR3 DNA: TGCGCCAGCAGCCAAGTCATAGGCTACAATGAGCAGTTCTTC
CDR3 protein: CASSQVIGYNEQFF

D gene: TRBD2
J gene: TRBJ2-7
V gene: TRBV4-2
clone size: few
CDR3 DNA: TGTGCCAGCAGCCAAGACGCCGCGGGGGACGACGAGCAGTACTTC
CDR3 protein: CASSQDAAGDDEQYF

D gene: .
J gene: TRBJ2-3
V gene: TRBV28
clone size: few
CDR3 DNA: TGTGCCAGCAGTTTAGTTCAGGGGTTTGGTACAGATACGCAGTATTTT
CDR3 protein: CASSLVQGFGTDTQYF

D gene: TRBD1
J gene: TRBJ1-1
V gene: TRBV5-6
clone size: .
CDR3 DNA: TGTGCCAGCAGCCAGGGGGACACTGAAGCTTTCTTT
CDR3 protein: CASSQGDTEAFF

D gene: .
J gene: TRBJ2-7
V gene: TRBV11-2
clone size: .
CDR3 DNA: TGTGCCAGCAGCTCGGACACCGCGGAGCAGTACTTC
CDR3 protein: CASSSDTAEQYF

D gene: TRBD1
J gene: TRBJ1-2
V gene: TRBV15
clone size: .
CDR3 DNA: TGTGCCACCAGCAGCAGACAGGGGGCGGGCTATGGCTACACCTTC
CDR3 protein: CATSSRQGAGYGYTF

D gene: .
J gene: TRBJ1-2
V gene: TRBV4-2
clone size: .
CDR3 DNA: TGTGCCAGCAGCCTTACCGAGGGCCAGGGAGTCTATGGCTACACCTTC
CDR3 protein: CASSLTEGQGVYGYTF

D gene: .
J gene: TRBJ2-1
V gene: TRBV29-1
clone size: few
CDR3 DNA: TGCAGCGTTGAAAATTGGGGGGCACGTTTCTTC
CDR3 protein: CSVENWGARFF